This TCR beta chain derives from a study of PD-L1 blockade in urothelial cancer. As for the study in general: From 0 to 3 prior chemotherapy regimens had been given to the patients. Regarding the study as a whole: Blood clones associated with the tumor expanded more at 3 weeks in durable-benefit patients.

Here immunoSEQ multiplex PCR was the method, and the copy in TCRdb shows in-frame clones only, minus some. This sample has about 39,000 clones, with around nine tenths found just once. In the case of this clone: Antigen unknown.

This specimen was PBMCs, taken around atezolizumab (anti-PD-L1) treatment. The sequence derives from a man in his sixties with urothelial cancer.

The CDR3 sequence: CASSPNPSNSPLHF. In nucleotides, the CDR3 is TGTGCCAGCTCACCAAATCCGTCTAATTCACCCCTCCACTTT. The V call is TRBV18, the J call TRBJ1-6; no firm D call. Looked up from germline, CDR1 is KGHSH and CDR2 is LQKENI. CDR3 size: 14 residues. V lost 2 bases and J 6 bases, leaving 8 bases between the germline ends.